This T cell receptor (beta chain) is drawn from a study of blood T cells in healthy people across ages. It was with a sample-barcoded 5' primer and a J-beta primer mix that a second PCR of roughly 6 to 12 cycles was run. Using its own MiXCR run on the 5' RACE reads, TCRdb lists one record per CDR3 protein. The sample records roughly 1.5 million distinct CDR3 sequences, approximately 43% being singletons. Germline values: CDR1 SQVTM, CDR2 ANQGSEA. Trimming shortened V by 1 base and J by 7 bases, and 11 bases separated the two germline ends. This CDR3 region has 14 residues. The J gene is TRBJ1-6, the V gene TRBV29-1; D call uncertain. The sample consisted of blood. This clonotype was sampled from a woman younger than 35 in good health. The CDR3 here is CSVEVKDPNSPLHF. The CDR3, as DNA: TGCAGCGTTGAAGTAAAGGACCCAAATTCACCCCTCCACTTT.